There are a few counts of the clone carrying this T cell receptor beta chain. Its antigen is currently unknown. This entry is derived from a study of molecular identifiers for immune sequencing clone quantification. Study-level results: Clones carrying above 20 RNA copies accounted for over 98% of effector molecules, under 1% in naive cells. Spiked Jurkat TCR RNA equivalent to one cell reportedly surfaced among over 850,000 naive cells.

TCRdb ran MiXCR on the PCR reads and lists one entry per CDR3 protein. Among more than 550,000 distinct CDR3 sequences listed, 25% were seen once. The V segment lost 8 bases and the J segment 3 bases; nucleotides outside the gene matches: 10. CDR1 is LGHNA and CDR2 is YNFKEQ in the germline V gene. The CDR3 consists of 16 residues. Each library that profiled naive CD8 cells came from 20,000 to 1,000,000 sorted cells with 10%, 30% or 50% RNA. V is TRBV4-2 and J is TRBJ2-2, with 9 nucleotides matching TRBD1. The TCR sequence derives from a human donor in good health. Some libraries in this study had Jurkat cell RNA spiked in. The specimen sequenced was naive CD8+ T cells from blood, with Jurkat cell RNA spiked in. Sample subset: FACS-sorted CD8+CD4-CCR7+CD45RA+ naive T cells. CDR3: CASGVYTGGDTGELFF. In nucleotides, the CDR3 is TGTGCCAGCGGAGTCTACACAGGGGGCGACACCGGGGAGCTGTTTTTT.